The next 19 T cell receptor beta chains were all read from a single sample in a study of T cell repertoires in cytomegalovirus infection. In TCRdb, the reads were re-called with MiXCR into one record per CDR3 protein. The table lists some 200,000 distinct CDR3 sequences, 15% to 20% of them singletons. The source material was PBMCs. These receptors all come from a human donor in good health (CMV status not recorded). Some clones in this sample may be carry-over from other donors' samples.

V usage is TRBV6-5 and J usage is TRBJ2-3; 9 bases fit TRBD2. V lost 6 bases and J lost 0; bases outside the gene matches: 4. CDR3 length: 15 amino acids. CDR1 is MNHEY and CDR2 is SVGAGI in the germline V gene. This CDR3 reads CASRLAGSSTDTQYF. The CDR3 DNA reads TGTGCCAGCAGACTAGCGGGTTCTAGCACAGATACGCAGTATTTT.

A note on this clonotype: A much bigger clone sits one base away, suggesting this may be a read error. V usage is TRBV6-2 or TRBV6-3 and J usage is TRBJ2-1, with 13 positions matching TRBD2. V trimming: 6 bases; J trimming: 2 bases; junction bases outside the gene matches: 10. CDR1 MNHEY and CDR2 SVGEGT come from the germline V gene. The CDR3 spans 18 residues. CDR3 sequence (DNA): TGTGCCAGCAGGACACCGGAACTAGCGGGGGGGGCCTACAATGAGCAGTTCTTC. This codes for CASRTPELAGGAYNEQFF.

There are a few counts of this clonotype. The chain carries TRBV7-8 and TRBJ1-1, with 9 bases matching TRBD1. The CDR3 is 16 amino acids. CDR1 is SGHVS, CDR2 FQNEAQ, per germline. Trimming cost V 5 bases and J 0 bases; bases outside gene matches: 7. DNA for the CDR3: TGTGCCAGCAGCCTTGGGACAGGGTATATGAACACTGAAGCTTTCTTT. Amino acids: CASSLGTGYMNTEAFF.

The chain is built from TRBV6-2 or TRBV6-3 and TRBJ2-1, with 9 bases fitting TRBD2. Germline V CDR1 and CDR2: MNHEY, SVGEGT. CDR3 length: 16 amino acids. Losses at the gene ends were 6 bases for V and 4 bases for J; bases not matched to a gene: 10. The CDR3: CASSQGGGRDYNEQFF. The CDR3 DNA follows: TGTGCCAGCAGCCAGGGGGGCGGGAGGGATTACAATGAGCAGTTCTTC.

The rearrangement links TRBV4-3 to TRBJ1-1; tentative D call: TRBD1 (5 bases). V dropped 1 base and J dropped 1 base, with 7 bases sitting between them. The CDR3 is 14 amino acids. Per germline, CDR1 LGHNA and CDR2 YSLEER. CDR3 sequence reads: CASSQVTANTEAFF. The DNA for the CDR3 is TGCGCCAGCAGCCAAGTGACAGCGAACACTGAAGCTTTCTTT.

This clonotype was counted between two and nine times. V and J are TRBV5-1 and TRBJ2-1, with 9 bases aligning to TRBD2. Germline CDR1 is SGHRS and CDR2 is YFSETQ. V lost 0 bases to trimming and J lost 3 bases; unmatched junction nucleotides: 13. CDR3 size: 19 residues. CDR3: CASSLVRLAGPEFYNEQFF. The CDR3 DNA follows: TGCGCCAGCAGCTTGGTCCGGCTAGCGGGGCCGGAGTTCTACAATGAGCAGTTCTTC.

The chain uses TRBV7-2 and TRBJ2-7, with 7 positions matching TRBD2. Germline V CDR1 and CDR2: SGHTA, FQGNSA. V lost 1 base to trimming and J lost 0 bases; unmatched junction nucleotides: 3. The CDR3 loop spans 15 amino acids. CDR3 in DNA: TGTGCCAGCAGCTTAGAGGGCGGGAGCTCCTACGAGCAGTACTTC. It encodes CASSLEGGSSYEQYF.

At least ten counts were recorded for this clonotype. The V gene is TRBV4-1, the J gene TRBJ1-1; 7 positions match TRBD1. With 2 bases clipped from V and 0 bases from J, the junction kept 9 bases outside the gene matches. Germline assignment: CDR1 MGHRA and CDR2 YSYEKL. The CDR3 covers 17 residues. CDR3 sequence reads: CASSQKEGQPLNTEAFF. The CDR3, as DNA: TGCGCCAGCAGCCAAAAAGAGGGACAGCCATTGAACACTGAAGCTTTCTTT.

This chain uses TRBV5-4 with TRBJ1-6; D unclear. CDR3 length: 12 residues. The germline CDR1 and CDR2 sequences are SGHNT and YYREEE (reference sequence). Trimming removed 1 base at V and 7 bases at J, with 3 bases between. For the CDR3, the DNA is TGTGCCAGCAGCTTGTGGAATTCACCCCTCCACTTT. It codes for CASSLWNSPLHF.

This chain joins TRBV7-3 and TRBJ2-1; 9 nucleotides line up with TRBD2. CDR1 is SGHTA, CDR2 FQGTGA, per germline. The CDR3 contains 15 residues. With V trimmed by 4 bases and J by 1 base, 2 bases remained unmatched. The CDR3 DNA is TGTGCCAGCAGCTCGAGCGGGGGGTCCTACAATGAGCAGTTCTTC. It yields the protein CASSSSGGSYNEQFF.

V and J are TRBV12-3 or TRBV12-4 and TRBJ2-5; D is perhaps TRBD2 (7 bases). The germline V and J ends were trimmed by 2 bases and 4 bases, with 14 bases remaining between them. The CDR3 extends over 15 amino acids. The DNA of the CDR3 is TGTGCCAGCAGTTTAACGGTCGGGGGGCCAGAGACCCAGTACTTC. The encoded protein is CASSLTVGGPETQYF.

This clonotype was counted ten times or more. The V gene is TRBV5-1, the J gene TRBJ1-1; a possible D gene is TRBD1 (6 bases). The germline gives CDR1 SGHRS, CDR2 YFSETQ. This CDR3 contains 13 residues. V was cut by 5 bases and J by 6 bases, with 14 bases left in between. The CDR3 DNA follows: TGCGCCAGCAGGGGAGGGGGAGATGCTGAAGCTTTCTTT. This translates into CASRGGGDAEAFF.

This chain joins TRBV7-6 and TRBJ1-6; no firm D call. V was shortened by 5 bases and J by 7 bases, with 12 bases between the two germline ends. The CDR3 has 14 residues. CDR1 and CDR2 from the germline V gene are SGHVS and FNYEAQ. CDR3 nucleotides: TGTGCCAGCAGCCCACCCTCGGGAAATTCACCCCTCCACTTT. Protein: CASSPPSGNSPLHF.

The chain couples TRBV11-2 to TRBJ2-7; TRBD1 might be the D (5 bases). There are 14 residues in the CDR3. Germline V gives CDR1 SGHAT, CDR2 FQNNGV. The V and J ends lost 8 bases and 2 bases respectively, with 16 bases between them. CDR3 amino acids: CASWQGSHAYEQYF. The CDR3 nucleotides read TGTGCCAGCTGGCAGGGTTCCCATGCCTACGAGCAGTACTTC.

This clonotype was recorded a few times. This chain joins TRBV11-2 and TRBJ2-3, with D tentatively TRBD1 (5 bases). Germline V CDR1 and CDR2: SGHAT, FQNNGV. The CDR3 is 15 amino acids. V gave up 1 base and J gave up 4 bases, with 12 bases separating them. CDR3 protein: CASSLGTDKADTQYF. As DNA, the CDR3 is TGTGCCAGCAGCTTAGGTACGGACAAGGCAGATACGCAGTATTTT.

This rearrangement joins TRBV12-3 or TRBV12-4 to TRBJ1-2; D is unclear. With 3 bases removed from V and 2 bases from J, the gap between germline ends came to 10 bases. The CDR3 length is 14 residues. The CDR3 DNA is TGTGCCAGCAGTTTTGCCAGGCTCAACTATGGCTACACCTTC. Protein sequence: CASSFARLNYGYTF.

This clonotype was picked up many times. The chain has TRBV7-8 and TRBJ2-1; the D gene is possibly TRBD2 (7 bases). V lost 5 bases, J lost 8 bases, and 19 bases lay in between. The CDR3 loop spans 15 amino acids. CDR1 is SGHVS and CDR2 is FQNEAQ in the germline V gene. In DNA, the CDR3 is TGTGCCAGCAGCCCCATGGGGGGGGCCAGCTATGAGCAGTTCTTC. Protein: CASSPMGGASYEQFF.

This clonotype was picked up many times. The chain combines TRBV12-3 or TRBV12-4 with TRBJ2-7; tentative D call: TRBD1 (7 bases). V lost 8 bases and J 4 bases, leaving 9 bases between the germline ends. CDR3 length equals 11 residues. For the CDR3, the DNA is TGTGCCAGCTCAGGGGGGTACGAGCAGTACTTC. This codes for CASSGGYEQYF.

CDR3 coding DNA: TGTGCCAGCAGCTTGGGACAGGGGGGAGCTTTCTTT. Encoded protein: CASSLGQGGAFF. V is TRBV5-5 and J is TRBJ1-1; 9 positions match TRBD1. The J segment lost 10 bases and the V segment lost 0 bases, leaving 1 base of the junction unmatched. Germline V CDR1 and CDR2: SGHKS, YYEKEE (reference sequence). The CDR3 runs 12 residues.